This T cell receptor beta chain was captured by sequencing in a study of cytomegalovirus exposure and HLA in healthy donors. Findings of the study overall: Common viral pathogens seemed to be connected with several of the most significant clusters, according to a later analysis. Cytomegalovirus status was reportedly diagnosed by the classifier with high sensitivity and specificity. TCR beta V- and J-gene trimming was later associated with a missense DCLRE1C variant. The study flagged roughly 160 TCR beta chains as cytomegalovirus-associated.

The CDR3 is made up of 12 amino acids. Germline-derived CDR1 and CDR2 are SQVTM and ANQGSEA. V lost 7 bases to trimming and J lost 0 bases, with 9 bases between them. The PCR had 60 Vbeta and 13 Jbeta primers. Method: immunoSEQ multiplex PCR; TCRdb's copy keeps in-frame clones and lacks some. The sample has about 170,000 clones, less than 80% seen once; the top ten hold just under 3%. On this clone: Its antigen is unknown.

The sequence was obtained from a man in his forties or fifties in good health and CMV-seronegative. This sequence joins TRBV29-1 and TRBJ1-1, with a weak D call TRBD1 (5 bases). Sequencing was carried out using PBMCs. The CDR3 DNA sequence: TGCAGCGGGGGGGGTTTGAACACTGAAGCTTTCTTT. It is translated as CSGGGLNTEAFF.